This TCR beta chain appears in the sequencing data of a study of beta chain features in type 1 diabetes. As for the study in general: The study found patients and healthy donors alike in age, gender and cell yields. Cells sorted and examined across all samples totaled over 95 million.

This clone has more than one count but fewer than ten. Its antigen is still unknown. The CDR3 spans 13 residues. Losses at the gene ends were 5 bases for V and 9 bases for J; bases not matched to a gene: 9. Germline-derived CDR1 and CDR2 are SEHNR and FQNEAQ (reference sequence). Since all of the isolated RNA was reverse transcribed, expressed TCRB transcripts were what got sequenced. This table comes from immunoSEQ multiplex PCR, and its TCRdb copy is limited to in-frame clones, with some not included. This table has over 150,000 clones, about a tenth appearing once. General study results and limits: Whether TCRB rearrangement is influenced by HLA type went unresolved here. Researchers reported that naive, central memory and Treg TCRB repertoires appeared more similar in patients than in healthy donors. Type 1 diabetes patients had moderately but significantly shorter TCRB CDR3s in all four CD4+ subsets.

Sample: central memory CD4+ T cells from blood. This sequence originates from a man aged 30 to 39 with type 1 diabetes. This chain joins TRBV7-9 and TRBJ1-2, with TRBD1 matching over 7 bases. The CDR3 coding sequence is TGTGCCAGCAGCGACGGGACAGTCCAGCGCTACACCTTC. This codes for CASSDGTVQRYTF.